This TCR beta chain was identified in a study of OX40 agonist ivuxolimab in advanced cancers. The overall study: Dose-escalation patients suffered from hepatocellular carcinoma, melanoma, renal cell or head and neck cancer. Whole-study findings and limits: The study found that CD8+ T cells averaged more expanded clones than CD4+.

Germline-derived CDR1 and CDR2 are SGHTA and FQGNSA. Trimming cost V 5 bases and J 0 bases, with 15 bases left between them. The CDR3 has 16 amino acids. The method was immunoSEQ multiplex PCR; TCRdb's version includes in-frame clones alone and lacks a portion of them. The repertoire consists of tens of thousands of clones, with about 77% occurring once and the leading ten covering about 20%. Notes on this clone: What it binds is unknown.

The sequence was obtained from an adult with an advanced solid tumor such as melanoma, head and neck, liver or kidney cancer. The input for sequencing was CD4+ or CD8+ T cells sorted from blood, taken in a trial of the OX40 agonist ivuxolimab. The chain combines TRBV7-2 with TRBJ2-3; tentatively, D is TRBD2 (6 bases). In DNA, the CDR3 is TGTGCCAGCAGCCTCCCGAGGGACTCTAGCACAGATACGCAGTATTTT. It specifies CASSLPRDSSTDTQYF.